This T cell receptor (beta chain) came from a study of T cell repertoires in cytomegalovirus infection (dated by TCRdb to about 2019). In the study overall: The HLA type of each donor mattered for the analysis, because public TCR beta signatures pointed to carriage of CMV infection along with the matching HLA type.

The listed sequencing device is Illumina HiSeq 1500. TCRdb reprocessing: public reads trimmed at Q25 with fastp, clones called with MiXCR, in-frame beta chains kept. All rows with the same CDR3 protein become a single entry with the most common DNA and genes. This sample lists about 530,000 distinct CDR3 sequences; around 27% were detected once. The top ten constitute roughly an eighth of the sample. Remarks on this clonotype: The antigen it binds to is not known. The sample holds no much larger clone one base away, and base qualities are not on file.

As encoded in the germline V gene, CDR1 is SGHDT while CDR2 is YYEEEE. CDR3 length: 11 amino acids, cysteine to phenylalanine. Only the CDR3 portion is preserved as DNA: 33 bases, with reading frame beginning at the first base. V loses 4 bases of germline sequence and J loses 7 bases, and the interval between the two ends is 6 bases. The paper as a whole reports these results and caveats: In both this cohort and an independent approximately 350-donor cohort, the cumulative frequency of public TCR beta family members distinguished carriers of CMV infection plus the relevant HLA type. The ex vivo response was dominated by HLA-C-restricted CMV-specific TCR beta clonotypes, and the single most frequent clonotype in two of eight donors was supplied by these HLA-C-restricted clonotypes.

The sequencing sample was made of PBMCs. The chain is assembled from TRBV5-6 and TRBJ2-1; the D gene identity is not certain. This TCR was sampled from a human donor in good health (CMV status not recorded). Some clones in this sample may be carry-over from other donors' samples. In nucleotide form, the sequence is TGTGCCAGCAGCCATTCGAATGAGCAGTTCTTC. This sequence encodes CASSHSNEQFF.